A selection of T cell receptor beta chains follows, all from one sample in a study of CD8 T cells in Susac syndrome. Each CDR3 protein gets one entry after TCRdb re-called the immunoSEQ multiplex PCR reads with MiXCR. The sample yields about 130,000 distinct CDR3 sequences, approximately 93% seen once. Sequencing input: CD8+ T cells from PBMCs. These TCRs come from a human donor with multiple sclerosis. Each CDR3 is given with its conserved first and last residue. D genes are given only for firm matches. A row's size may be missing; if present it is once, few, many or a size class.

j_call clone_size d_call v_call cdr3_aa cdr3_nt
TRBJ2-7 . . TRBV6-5 CASSSSREQYF TGTGCCAGCAGTTCCTCACGCGAGCAGTACTTC
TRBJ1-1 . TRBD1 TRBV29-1 CSVEGQPMNTEAFF TGCAGCGTTGAGGGACAGCCTATGAACACTGAAGCTTTCTTT
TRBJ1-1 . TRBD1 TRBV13 CASSLDRGVDTEAFF TGTGCCAGCAGCCTCGACAGGGGGGTTGACACTGAAGCTTTCTTT
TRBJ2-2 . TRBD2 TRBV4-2 CASSKSGRAIGELFF TGTGCCAGCAGCAAGAGCGGGAGGGCCATCGGGGAGCTGTTTTTT
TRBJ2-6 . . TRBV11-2 CASSRTPSGANVLTF TGTGCCAGCAGCAGGACACCCTCTGGGGCCAACGTCCTGACTTTC
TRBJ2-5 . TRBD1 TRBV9 CASSALGQGPDQETQYF TGTGCCAGCAGCGCCCTGGGACAGGGGCCTGACCAAGAGACCCAGTACTTC
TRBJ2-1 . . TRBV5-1 CASSLATAAGEQFF TGCGCCAGCAGCTTGGCGACAGCGGCTGGTGAGCAGTTCTTC
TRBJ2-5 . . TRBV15 CATSRDRPQTQETQYF TGTGCCACCAGCAGAGATAGACCGCAGACCCAAGAGACCCAGTACTTC
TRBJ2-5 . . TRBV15 CATSTPSWDKGGETQYF TGTGCCACCAGCACACCCTCCTGGGACAAGGGTGGGGAGACCCAGTACTTC
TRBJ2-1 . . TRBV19 CASSIVGGRSYNEQFF TGTGCCAGTAGTATAGTGGGTGGGAGAAGCTACAATGAGCAGTTCTTC
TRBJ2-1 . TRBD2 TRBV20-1 CSATAGHYNEQFF TGCAGTGCCACAGCGGGGCACTACAATGAGCAGTTCTTC
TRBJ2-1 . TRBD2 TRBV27 CASSPSRAGGYNEQFF TGTGCCAGCAGTCCTTCGCGCGCGGGAGGCTACAATGAGCAGTTCTTC
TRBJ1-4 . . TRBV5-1 CASSGTDPGEKLFF TGCGCCAGCAGCGGCACGGACCCTGGCGAAAAACTGTTTTTT
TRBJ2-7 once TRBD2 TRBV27 CASSLLGGGYEQYF TGTGCCAGCAGTTTACTGGGGGGGGGCTACGAGCAGTACTTC
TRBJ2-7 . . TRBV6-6 CASTTGPAEEQYF TGTGCCAGCACCACAGGCCCGGCGGAAGAGCAGTACTTC
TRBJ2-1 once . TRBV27 CASTSASYNEQFF TGTGCCAGCACGAGCGCCTCCTACAATGAGCAGTTCTTC
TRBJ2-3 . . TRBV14 CASSQDGRSTDTQYF TGTGCCAGCAGCCAAGACGGCAGAAGCACAGATACGCAGTATTTT
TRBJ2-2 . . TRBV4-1 CASSPPGGRGTGELFF TGCGCCAGCAGCCCCCCAGGAGGGCGTGGGACCGGGGAGCTGTTTTTT
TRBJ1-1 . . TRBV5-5 CASSKNEGYTEAFF TGTGCCAGCAGCAAAAACGAGGGATACACTGAAGCTTTCTTT
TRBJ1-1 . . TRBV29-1 CSVEDLGMNTEAFF TGCAGCGTTGAAGACTTAGGGATGAACACTGAAGCTTTCTTT
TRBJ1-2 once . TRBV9 CASSASGRSNYGYTF TGTGCCAGCAGCGCCAGTGGCAGATCTAACTATGGCTACACCTTC
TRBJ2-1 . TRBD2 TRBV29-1 CSVAGELAGRSSYNEQFF TGCAGCGTTGCGGGGGAACTAGCGGGACGAAGCTCCTACAATGAGCAGTTCTTC
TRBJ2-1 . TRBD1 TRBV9 CASTRTGGSYNEQFF TGTGCCAGCACCCGGACAGGAGGCTCCTACAATGAGCAGTTCTTC
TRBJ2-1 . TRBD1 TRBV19 CASSILRGLYNEQFF TGTGCCAGTAGTATTCTTAGGGGGCTCTACAATGAGCAGTTCTTC
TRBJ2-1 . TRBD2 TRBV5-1 CASSWAGRGPDEQFF TGCGCCAGCAGCTGGGCCGGGAGGGGCCCCGATGAGCAGTTCTTC
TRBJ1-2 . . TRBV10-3 CAISDPQGRIYGYTF TGTGCCATCAGTGACCCGCAGGGGCGAATATATGGCTACACCTTC
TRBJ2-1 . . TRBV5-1 CASSLEVTGAGFATAQFF TGCGCCAGCAGCTTGGAGGTTACTGGAGCTGGTTTCGCGACGGCGCAGTTCTTC
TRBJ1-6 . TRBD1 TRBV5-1 CASSPEGTRGHSPLHF TGCGCCAGCAGCCCCGAGGGTACCAGGGGGCATTCACCCCTCCACTTT
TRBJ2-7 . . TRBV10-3 CAITAPQSPYEQYF TGTGCCATCACCGCTCCTCAGAGCCCCTACGAGCAGTACTTC
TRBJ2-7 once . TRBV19 CASSTGPPNEQYF TGTGCCAGTAGTACCGGGCCGCCGAACGAGCAGTACTTC
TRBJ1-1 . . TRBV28 CASNAGTTFF TGTGCCAGCAACGCCGGGACAACTTTCTTT
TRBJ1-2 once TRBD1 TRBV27 CASSLYGTDYGYTF TGTGCCAGCAGTTTATATGGGACAGACTATGGCTACACCTTC
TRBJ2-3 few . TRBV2 CASSEVGASTDTQYF TGTGCCAGCAGTGAAGTGGGTGCTAGCACAGATACGCAGTATTTT
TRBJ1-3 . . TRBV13 CASSSGQGIPSTIYF TGTGCCAGCAGCTCCGGCCAGGGCATCCCTAGCACCATATATTTT
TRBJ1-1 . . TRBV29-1 CSVEWGGRGTEAFF TGCAGCGTTGAATGGGGGGGGCGCGGAACTGAAGCTTTCTTT
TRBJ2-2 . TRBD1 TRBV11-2 CASTDRGYNTGELFF TGTGCCAGCACAGACAGGGGCTATAACACCGGGGAGCTGTTTTTT
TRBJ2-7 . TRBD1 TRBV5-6 CASSSGTGVYEQYF TGTGCCAGCAGCTCCGGGACAGGCGTCTACGAGCAGTACTTC
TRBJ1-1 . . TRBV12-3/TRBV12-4 CASSLVGGQTEAFF TGTGCCAGCAGTTTAGTGGGGGGGCAAACTGAAGCTTTCTTT
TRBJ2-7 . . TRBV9 CASSPSFRTYEQYF TGTGCCAGCAGCCCAAGTTTTCGGACTTACGAGCAGTACTTC
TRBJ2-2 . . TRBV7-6 CASRHGRGSTGELFF TGTGCCAGCAGACATGGCCGAGGGAGCACCGGGGAGCTGTTTTTT
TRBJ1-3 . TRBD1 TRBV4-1 CASSRNDRVGNTIYF TGCGCCAGCAGCCGAAACGACAGGGTCGGAAACACCATATATTTT
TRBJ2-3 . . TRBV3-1 CASSQDTLSTDTQYF TGTGCCAGCAGCCAAGATACGCTGTCCACAGATACGCAGTATTTT
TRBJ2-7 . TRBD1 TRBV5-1 CASSLQGQGAYEQYF TGCGCCAGCAGCTTGCAGGGACAGGGGGCGTACGAGCAGTACTTC
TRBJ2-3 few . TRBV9 CASSPSGASTDTQYF TGTGCCAGCAGCCCCTCGGGAGCTAGCACAGATACGCAGTATTTT
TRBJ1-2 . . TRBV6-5 CASSYSQAYGYTF TGTGCCAGCAGTTACTCGCAGGCCTATGGCTACACCTTC
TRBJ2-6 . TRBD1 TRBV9 CASSTGTGMGANVLTF TGTGCCAGCAGCACAGGGACAGGTATGGGGGCCAACGTCCTGACTTTC
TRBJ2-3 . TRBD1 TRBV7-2 CASSNFSGTGGGADTQYF TGTGCCAGCAGCAACTTTTCCGGGACAGGGGGCGGGGCAGATACGCAGTATTTT
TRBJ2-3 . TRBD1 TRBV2 CASRGTGFPDTQYF TGTGCCAGCAGGGGGACAGGTTTCCCAGATACGCAGTATTTT
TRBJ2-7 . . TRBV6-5 CASLTSADPRKQYF TGTGCCAGCCTAACGAGCGCGGATCCCCGGAAGCAGTACTTC
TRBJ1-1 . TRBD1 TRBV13 CASSLRDRETNTEAFF TGTGCCAGCAGCTTAAGGGACAGGGAAACGAACACTGAAGCTTTCTTT
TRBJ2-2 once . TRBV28 CASKRGETAGELFF TGTGCCAGCAAAAGGGGGGAGACAGCCGGGGAGCTGTTTTTT
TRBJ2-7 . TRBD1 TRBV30 CAWSLTGGVYEQYF TGTGCCTGGAGTCTCACAGGGGGCGTCTACGAGCAGTACTTC